This record looks at one T cell receptor beta chain sequence and its context. The antigen remains undetermined. The sample comes from a study of cytomegalovirus exposure and HLA in healthy donors. Study overall: Genotyping of roughly 400 donors showed that roughly 80% belonged to the Caucasian-associated ancestry cluster. Study-level findings and limits: V segments that were indistinguishable, TRBV6-2 and TRBV6-3 among them, were omitted from analysis. Common viral pathogens (according to a later analysis) appeared linked to several of the most significant clusters.

PCR was performed using 60 Vbeta and 13 Jbeta primers. This table comes from immunoSEQ multiplex PCR, and its TCRdb copy is limited to in-frame clones, with some not included. The data show approximately 150,000 clones, with around 65% seen just once and approximately 2.8% held by the top ten. Despite likely unrecorded immune exposures, the donors were nominally healthy at the time of sampling. V gave up 1 base and J gave up 4 bases, with 14 bases separating them. This CDR3 contains 16 residues. In germline, CDR1 is LGHNA, CDR2 YSLEER. The source of this sequence is a woman aged 40 to 50 in good health and CMV-seropositive. The specimen sequenced was PBMCs. The chain couples TRBV4-3 to TRBJ1-3; perhaps TRBD1 as D (6 bases). CDR3 residues: CASSQAPGTQGNTIYF. The CDR3 DNA is TGCGCCAGCAGCCAAGCTCCAGGGACACAAGGAAACACCATATATTTT.